The 2 T cell receptor beta chains listed next were all sequenced from one sample in a study of T-cell memory formation after mild COVID-19. Each CDR3 protein gets one entry after TCRdb re-called the 5' RACE reads with MiXCR. The data hold roughly 340,000 distinct CDR3 sequences, with around 20% observed a single time. Sequenced input: PBMCs or a T cell subset sorted from them (not recorded which). These receptors all stem from a man between 18 and 29 years old who had mild COVID-19 (a few samples of this study predate the infection). Cell type and time point are not known.

Comment on this clonotype: A much larger clonotype is one base distant, so this may be a read error. The chain joins TRBV7-7 to TRBJ2-5; the D gene is possibly TRBD2 (5 bases). The CDR3 is 12 amino acids. Between the trimmed V and J ends, which lost 5 bases and 5 bases, there was a span of 9 bases. Germline CDR1 and CDR2: SSHAT and FNYEAQ (reference sequence). The CDR3 sequence: CASSAWRETQYF. The CDR3 region has the DNA TGTGCCAGCAGCGCTTGGAGGGAGACCCAGTACTTC.

Ten or more counts support this clonotype. The chain joins TRBV12-3 or TRBV12-4 to TRBJ2-1; 7 bases map to TRBD1. V lost 6 bases and J lost 2; bases outside the gene matches: 7. CDR3 length: 15 amino acids. The CDR3 loop reads CASSYDRVAYNEQFF. The DNA of the CDR3 is TGTGCCAGCAGCTATGACAGGGTTGCCTACAATGAGCAGTTCTTC.